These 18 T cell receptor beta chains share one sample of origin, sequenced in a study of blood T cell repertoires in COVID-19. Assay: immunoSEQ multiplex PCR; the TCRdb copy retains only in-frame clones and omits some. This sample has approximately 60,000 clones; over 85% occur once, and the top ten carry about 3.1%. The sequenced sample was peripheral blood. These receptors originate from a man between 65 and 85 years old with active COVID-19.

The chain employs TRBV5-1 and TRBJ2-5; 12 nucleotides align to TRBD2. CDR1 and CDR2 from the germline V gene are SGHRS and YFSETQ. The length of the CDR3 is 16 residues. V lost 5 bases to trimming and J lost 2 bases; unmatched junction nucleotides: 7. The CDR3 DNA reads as TGCGCCAGCAGTCTCCCTAGCGGGGGGGGACAAGAGACCCAGTACTTC. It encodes CASSLPSGGGQETQYF.

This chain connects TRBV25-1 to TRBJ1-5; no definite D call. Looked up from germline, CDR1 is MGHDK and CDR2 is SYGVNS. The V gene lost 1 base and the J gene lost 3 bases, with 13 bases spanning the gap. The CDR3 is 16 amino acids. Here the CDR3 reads CASSESREGLNQPQHF. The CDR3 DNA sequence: TGTGCCAGCAGTGAATCGAGGGAAGGGCTCAATCAGCCCCAGCATTTT. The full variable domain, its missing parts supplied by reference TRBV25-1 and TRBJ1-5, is EADIYQTPRYLVIGTGKKITLECSQTMGHDKMYWYQQDPGMELHLIHYSYGVNSTEKGDLSSESTVSRIRTEHFPLTLESARPSHTSQYLCASSESREGLNQPQHFGDGTRLSIL.

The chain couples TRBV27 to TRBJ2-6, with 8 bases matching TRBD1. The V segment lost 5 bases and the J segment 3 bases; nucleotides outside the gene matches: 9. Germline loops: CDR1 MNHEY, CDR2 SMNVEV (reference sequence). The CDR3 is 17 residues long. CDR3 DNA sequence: TGTGCCAGCAGTCGCAGCAGGGGGCTCGTTGGGGCCAACGTCCTGACTTTC. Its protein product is CASSRSRGLVGANVLTF.

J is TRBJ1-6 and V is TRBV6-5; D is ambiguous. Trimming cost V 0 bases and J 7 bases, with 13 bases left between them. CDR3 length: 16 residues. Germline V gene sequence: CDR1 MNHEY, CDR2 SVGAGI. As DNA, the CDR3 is TGTGCCAGCAGTTACTCCCGAGGACTACAGAATTCACCCCTCCACTTT. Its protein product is CASSYSRGLQNSPLHF.

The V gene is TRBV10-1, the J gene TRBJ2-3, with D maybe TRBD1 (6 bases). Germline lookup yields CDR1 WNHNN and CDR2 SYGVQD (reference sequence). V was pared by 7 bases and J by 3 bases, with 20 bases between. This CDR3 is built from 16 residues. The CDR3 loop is CASTPSRGEGTDTQYF. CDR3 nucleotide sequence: TGCGCCAGCACCCCTTCCAGGGGCGAGGGGACAGATACGCAGTATTTT.

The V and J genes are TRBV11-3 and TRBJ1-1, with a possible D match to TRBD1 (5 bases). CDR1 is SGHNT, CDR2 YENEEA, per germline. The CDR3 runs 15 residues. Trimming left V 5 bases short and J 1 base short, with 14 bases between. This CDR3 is CASSLTRQRNTEAFF. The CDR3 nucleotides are TGTGCCAGCAGCCTAACGAGACAGAGGAACACTGAAGCTTTCTTT. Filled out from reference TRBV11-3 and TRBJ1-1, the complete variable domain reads EAGVVQSPRYKIIEKKQPVAFWCNPISGHNTLYWYLQNLGQGPELLIRYENEEAVDDSQLPKDRFSAERLKGVDSTLKIQPAELGDSAVYLCASSLTRQRNTEAFFGQGTRLTVV.

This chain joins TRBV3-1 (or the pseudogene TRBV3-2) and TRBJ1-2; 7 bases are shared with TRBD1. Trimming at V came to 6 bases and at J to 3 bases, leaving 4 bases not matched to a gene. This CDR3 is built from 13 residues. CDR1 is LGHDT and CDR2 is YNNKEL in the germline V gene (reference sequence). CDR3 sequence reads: CASSRTGDYGYTF. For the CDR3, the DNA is TGTGCCAGCAGTCGAACAGGGGACTATGGCTACACCTTC.

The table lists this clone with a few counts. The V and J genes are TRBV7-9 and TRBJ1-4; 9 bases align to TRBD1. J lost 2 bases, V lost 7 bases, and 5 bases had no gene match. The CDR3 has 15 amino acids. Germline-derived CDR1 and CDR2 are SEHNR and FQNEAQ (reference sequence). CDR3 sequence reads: CASNPGQGTNEKLFF. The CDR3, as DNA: TGTGCCAGCAACCCGGGACAGGGCACTAATGAAAAACTGTTTTTT.

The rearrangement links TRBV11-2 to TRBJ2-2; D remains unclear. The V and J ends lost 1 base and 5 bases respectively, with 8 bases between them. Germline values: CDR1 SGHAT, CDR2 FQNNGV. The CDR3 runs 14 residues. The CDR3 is CASSLGHTTGELFF. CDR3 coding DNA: TGTGCCAGCAGCTTAGGACACACAACCGGGGAGCTGTTTTTT. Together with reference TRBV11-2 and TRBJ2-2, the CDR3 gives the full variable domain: EAGVAQSPRYKIIEKRQSVAFWCNPISGHATLYWYQQILGQGPKLLIQFQNNGVVDDSQLPKDRFSAERLKGVDSTLKIQPAKLEDSAVYLCASSLGHTTGELFFGEGSRLTVL.

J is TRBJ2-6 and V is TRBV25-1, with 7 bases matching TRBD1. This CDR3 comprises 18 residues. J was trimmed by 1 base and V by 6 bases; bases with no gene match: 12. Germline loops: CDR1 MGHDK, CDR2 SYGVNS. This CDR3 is CASSALTGIFSGANVLTF. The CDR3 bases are TGTGCCAGCAGCGCTTTGACAGGGATTTTTTCTGGGGCCAACGTCCTGACTTTC.

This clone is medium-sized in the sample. In DNA, the CDR3 is TGTGCCAGCAGCTTGGATAGCGGGGGCACAGATACGCAGTATTTT. Protein: CASSLDSGGTDTQYF. The chain has TRBV5-5 and TRBJ2-3, with 8 bases aligning to TRBD2. The CDR3 is 15 residues long. CDR1 and CDR2 (germline): SGHKS, YYEKEE (reference sequence). The V gene end was trimmed by 0 bases and the J gene end by 1 base; junction bases not matched to a gene: 1.

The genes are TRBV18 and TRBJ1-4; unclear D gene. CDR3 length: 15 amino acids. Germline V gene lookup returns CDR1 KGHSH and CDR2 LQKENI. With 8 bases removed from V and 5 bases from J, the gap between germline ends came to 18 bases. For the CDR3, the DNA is TGTGCCAGCAGACCCGACGGCGGAGAAAATGAAAAACTGTTTTTT. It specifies CASRPDGGENEKLFF.

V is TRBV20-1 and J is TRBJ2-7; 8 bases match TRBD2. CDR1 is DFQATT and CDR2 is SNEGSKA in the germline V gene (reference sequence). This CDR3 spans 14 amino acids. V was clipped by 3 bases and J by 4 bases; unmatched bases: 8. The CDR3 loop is CSASEGTGGYEQYV. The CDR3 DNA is TGCAGTGCTAGTGAAGGCACGGGGGGGTACGAGCAGTACGTC.

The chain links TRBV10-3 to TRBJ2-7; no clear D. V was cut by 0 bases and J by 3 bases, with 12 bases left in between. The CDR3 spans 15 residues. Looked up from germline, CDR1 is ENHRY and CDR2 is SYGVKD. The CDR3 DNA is TGTGCCATCAGTGAGTCGATAGTTCTAGGCTACGAGCAGTACGTC. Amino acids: CAISESIVLGYEQYV.

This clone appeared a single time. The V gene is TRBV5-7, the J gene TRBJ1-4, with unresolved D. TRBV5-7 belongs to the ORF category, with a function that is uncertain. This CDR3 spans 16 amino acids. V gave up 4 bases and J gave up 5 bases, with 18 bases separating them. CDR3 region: CASSPSFRPGNEKLFF. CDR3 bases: TGTGCCAGCAGCCCCTCCTTTCGCCCGGGAAATGAAAAACTGTTTTTT.

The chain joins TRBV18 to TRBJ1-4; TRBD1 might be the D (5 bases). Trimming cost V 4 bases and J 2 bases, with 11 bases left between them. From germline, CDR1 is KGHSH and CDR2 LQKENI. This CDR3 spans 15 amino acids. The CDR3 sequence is CASSQEGPTNEKLFF. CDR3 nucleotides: TGTGCCAGCTCACAGGAGGGGCCCACTAATGAAAAACTGTTTTTT.

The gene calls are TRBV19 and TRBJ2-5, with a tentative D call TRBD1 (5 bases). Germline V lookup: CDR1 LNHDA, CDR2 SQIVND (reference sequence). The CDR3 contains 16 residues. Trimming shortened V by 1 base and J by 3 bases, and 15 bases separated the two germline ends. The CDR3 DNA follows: TGTGCCAGTAGTATAGGGGGCACGGACCTGAAAGAGACCCAGTACTTC. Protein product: CASSIGGTDLKETQYF.

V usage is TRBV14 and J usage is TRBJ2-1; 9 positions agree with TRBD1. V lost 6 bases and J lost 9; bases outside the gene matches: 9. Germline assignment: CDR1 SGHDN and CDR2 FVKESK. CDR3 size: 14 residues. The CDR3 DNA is TGTGCCAGCAGGTATGGACAGGGGCCAAGTGAGCAGTTCTTC. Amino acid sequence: CASRYGQGPSEQFF.